This T cell receptor (beta chain) was found in a study of PD-L1 blockade in urothelial cancer. For the study at large: Of prior chemotherapy regimens, patients had received between 0 and 3. Analyses used blood from 3 weeks (second dose) and 6 weeks after treatment start. Findings of the study overall: At the 3-week point, tumor-associated blood clones expanded more in durable-benefit patients.

Described time point: pretreatment peripheral blood. Sample contribution per patient ranged from 1 to 8, covering pretreatment and on-treatment. Regarding this clone: Its specificity is not known.

This CDR3 is 14 amino acids long. J was trimmed by 6 bases and V by 3 bases; bases with no gene match: 8. Germline V gives CDR1 SGHDT, CDR2 YYEEEE. Profiling relied on immunoSEQ multiplex PCR, and the TCRdb table lists in-frame clones only, not all of them. This table holds 85,000 to 90,000 clones, 80% to 90% found once. The receptor was derived from a woman older than 75 with urothelial cancer. J is TRBJ2-7 and V is TRBV5-6; TRBD1 aligns across 8 bases. The sample was PBMCs, taken around atezolizumab (anti-PD-L1) treatment. CDR3 bases: TGTGCCAGCAGCTATGGCCAGGGGGCGTCCGAGCAGTACTTC. Residues: CASSYGQGASEQYF.